Listed below are T cell receptor beta chains from one sample, sequenced in a study of blood T cells in healthy people across ages. From the 5' RACE reads, TCRdb called clonotypes with MiXCR, one entry per CDR3 protein. The sample has 1,800,000 or so distinct CDR3 sequences; roughly two fifths are singletons. The sequenced sample consisted of blood. These receptors all come from a human donor in good health. CDR3s include the opening cysteine and the closing phenylalanine or tryptophan. The D gene is left open where the match is weak. Clone size is not always given. Where it is, it says once, few, many or a class for expanded clones.

CDR3 DNA | CDR3 protein | V gene | D gene | J gene | CDR3 length | clone size
TGCACCAGCAGCGCATTCGGAGGGCACTATGGCTACACCTTC | CTSSAFGGHYGYTF | TRBV5-1 | - | TRBJ1-2 | 14 | -
TGTGCCACCAGTGATCTGGAAAACTATGGCTACACCTTC | CATSDLENYGYTF | TRBV24-1 | - | TRBJ1-2 | 13 | -
TGTGCCAGCAGTGAAGTTCGACACGGTAATGAAAAACTGTTTTTT | CASSEVRHGNEKLFF | TRBV2 | - | TRBJ1-4 | 15 | few
TGTGCCAGCAGCTCCGAGTTGGGGAGGGAAAATTCACCCCTCCACTTT | CASSSELGRENSPLHF | TRBV11-3 | - | TRBJ1-6 | 16 | few
TGCGCCAGCAGCTTGGTGGGGGATTCAGGTGGGGCCAACGTCCTGACTTTC | CASSLVGDSGGANVLTF | TRBV5-1 | - | TRBJ2-6 | 17 | few
TGCGCCAGCAGCCCACGACAGCTGATCTATGGCCACACCTTC | CASSPRQLIYGHTF | TRBV4-1 | - | TRBJ1-2 | 14 | few
TGCGCCAGCAAATCTAGCGCTGCGTACAACCAAGAGACCCAGTACTTC | CASKSSAAYNQETQYF | TRBV4-1 | - | TRBJ2-5 | 16 | few
TGCGCCAGCAGCTCTATCCCCGGCAATGAGCAGTTCTTC | CASSSIPGNEQFF | TRBV5-1 | - | TRBJ2-1 | 13 | -
TGCGCCAGCAGCCAAGAAGGCCAAGGGCCAGAGACCCAGTACTTC | CASSQEGQGPETQYF | TRBV4-3 | - | TRBJ2-5 | 15 | -
TGTGCCAGCAGCAAGGGACAGTATAATTCACCCCTCCACTTT | CASSKGQYNSPLHF | TRBV6-5 | TRBD1 | TRBJ1-6 | 14 | -
TGTGCCAGCAGTTTAGCACAGGGGCACATTCAGTACTTC | CASSLAQGHIQYF | TRBV12-3/TRBV12-4 | TRBD1 | TRBJ2-4 | 13 | -
TGCAGTATGACTAGCGGGGGTGGTAATGAGCAGTTCTTC | CSMTSGGGNEQFF | TRBV20-1 | TRBD2 | TRBJ2-1 | 13 | -
TGTGCCAGCAGTTCCGCCGGGGGTATTAGCTCCTACAATGAGCAGTTCTTC | CASSSAGGISSYNEQFF | TRBV2 | - | TRBJ2-1 | 17 | -
TGCAGTGCTAGCGGAGAGCGGGGGGATTACAATGAGCAGTTCTTC | CSASGERGDYNEQFF | TRBV20-1 | TRBD2 | TRBJ2-1 | 15 | -
TGTGCCACCAGCAGAGATAGGGCAGGGAATCAGCCCCGGCATTTT | CATSRDRAGNQPRHF | TRBV15 | - | TRBJ1-5 | 15 | -
TGTGCCAGCAGCCAAGGGCGAGGGGGGCCAGAGGAGACCCAGTACTTC | CASSQGRGGPEETQYF | TRBV4-2 | - | TRBJ2-5 | 16 | many
TGTGCCATCAGGGGCGCTGGATCCACCGGGGAGCGGTTTTTT | CAIRGAGSTGERFF | TRBV10-3 | - | TRBJ2-2 | 14 | few
TGTGCCAGCAGCGTATTGGGGGGTGACACTGAAGCTTTCTTT | CASSVLGGDTEAFF | TRBV9 | - | TRBJ1-1 | 14 | few
TGTGCCAGCAGCGTTCGGGGCAATCCTCACACAGATACGCAGTATTTT | CASSVRGNPHTDTQYF | TRBV9 | - | TRBJ2-3 | 16 | few
TGTGCCAGCAGGACCGACAGGGGGCCCCTTTCCTACGAGCAGTACTTC | CASRTDRGPLSYEQYF | TRBV6-9 | TRBD1 | TRBJ2-7 | 16 | few
TGTGCCAGCAGCCAGCTCCCGGGGAAAGAGACCCAGTACTTC | CASSQLPGKETQYF | TRBV3-1 | - | TRBJ2-5 | 14 | -
TGTGCCAGCAGCTCCAGGAGGAGTGGGCAGTACTTC | CASSSRRSGQYF | TRBV5-5 | - | TRBJ2-7 | 12 | -
TGTGCCAGCAGTGCTCTAGCGGGGGGAATGGGCCTCTCCGAGCAGTACTTC | CASSALAGGMGLSEQYF | TRBV6-1 | TRBD2 | TRBJ2-7 | 17 | -
TGTGCCAGCAGCCAACCGGGGGACTCCTACGAGCAGTACTTC | CASSQPGDSYEQYF | TRBV4-2 | - | TRBJ2-7 | 14 | few
TGTGCCAGCAGCCAAGATGGTGCCCCCGACGACTACAATGAGCAGTTCTTC | CASSQDGAPDDYNEQFF | TRBV4-2 | - | TRBJ2-1 | 17 | -
TGTGCCAGCAGTGACTGGACTTCGGAACGGTACAATGAGCAGTTCTTC | CASSDWTSERYNEQFF | TRBV6-5 | - | TRBJ2-1 | 16 | -
TGTGCCAGCAGCTTAGAGTTAGCGGTCGCCCCAGATACGCAGTATTTT | CASSLELAVAPDTQYF | TRBV11-2 | - | TRBJ2-3 | 16 | few
TGTGCCAGCAGCTTAGTTCACCTAGCAGTAGTCACAGATACGCAGTATTTT | CASSLVHLAVVTDTQYF | TRBV7-2 | - | TRBJ2-3 | 17 | -
TGTGCCATCAGTGAGGTGGGTTGGGAGCAGTTCTTC | CAISEVGWEQFF | TRBV10-3 | - | TRBJ2-1 | 12 | many
TGTGCCAGCAGGAGACCCACAGGGGGTAGTGAGACCCAGTACTTC | CASRRPTGGSETQYF | TRBV2 | TRBD1 | TRBJ2-5 | 15 | few
TGCGCCAGCAGCTGGGACACCTACTATGGCTACACCTTC | CASSWDTYYGYTF | TRBV5-1 | - | TRBJ1-2 | 13 | few
TGTGCCACCAGTGATCGTACCTACGAGCAGTACTTC | CATSDRTYEQYF | TRBV24-1 | - | TRBJ2-7 | 12 | many
TGTGCCAGCCGGCGGGCATTGGGATCCGATGAGCAGTTCTTC | CASRRALGSDEQFF | TRBV4-2 | - | TRBJ2-1 | 14 | -
TGTGCCATCAGTGACTTATGGGGGGGGGAGAAGGCGACCCAGTACTTC | CAISDLWGGEKATQYF | TRBV10-3 | TRBD2 | TRBJ2-5 | 16 | -
TGTGCCAGCAGCTTATCAGACAGGGGGCAAGAGACCCAGTACTTC | CASSLSDRGQETQYF | TRBV11-2 | TRBD1 | TRBJ2-5 | 15 | -
TGTGCCATCAGTCGGACCCAAGAAAATAATTCACCCCTCCACTTT | CAISRTQENNSPLHF | TRBV10-3 | - | TRBJ1-6 | 15 | -
TGCAGCGTTGGTCAGGGGGCTGATGGCTACACCTTC | CSVGQGADGYTF | TRBV29-1 | TRBD1 | TRBJ1-2 | 12 | few
TGTGCCAGCAGTGGCCAGATTGGCACTGAAGCTTTCTTT | CASSGQIGTEAFF | TRBV6-4 | - | TRBJ1-1 | 13 | -
TGTGCCAGCAATGGCGCTGTCGGGGGCCGCGAGACCCAGTACTTC | CASNGAVGGRETQYF | TRBV12-3/TRBV12-4 | - | TRBJ2-5 | 15 | many
TGTGCCAGCAGTTACGGGGCGGGGGGGCTAACAGATACGCAGTATTTT | CASSYGAGGLTDTQYF | TRBV6-6 | TRBD2 | TRBJ2-3 | 16 | -
TGTGCCAGTTTGGGGCAGCATGGCTACACCTTC | CASLGQHGYTF | TRBV27 | - | TRBJ1-2 | 11 | few
TGTGCCAGCAGTGACAGCGGCAATCAGCCCCAGCATTTT | CASSDSGNQPQHF | TRBV6-2/TRBV6-3 | - | TRBJ1-5 | 13 | -